These T cell receptor beta chains were read from a single sample in a study of cytomegalovirus exposure and HLA in healthy donors. Measured with immunoSEQ multiplex PCR; TCRdb has only the in-frame clones, and not every one. The table includes approximately 170,000 clones, around four fifths detected once. Sequencing was carried out using PBMCs. Receptor source: a man aged 30-40 years in good health and CMV-seropositive. Each CDR3 is given with its conserved first and last residue. The D gene is left open where the match is weak. The size field is filled for only some rows; it gives once, few, many or a size class.

J: TRBJ2-3; D: TRBD1; V: TRBV18; size: .; DNA: TGTGCCAGCTCTCTACAGGGGCCCCTTAGCACAGATACGCAGTATTTT; CDR3: CASSLQGPLSTDTQYF
J: TRBJ2-6; D: .; V: TRBV5-1; size: once; DNA: TGCGCCAGCAGCCTAAGACCGGGGTCCGGGATCTCTGGGGCCAACGTCCTGACTTTC; CDR3: CASSLRPGSGISGANVLTF
J: TRBJ2-1; D: .; V: TRBV27; size: .; DNA: TGTGCCAGCAGTTTAAGGGACTCAGCTTACAATGAGCAGTTCTTC; CDR3: CASSLRDSAYNEQFF
J: TRBJ1-1; D: .; V: TRBV6-6; size: once; DNA: TGTGCCATCGCGAGGACAGAGATGAACACTGAAGCTTTCTTT; CDR3: CAIARTEMNTEAFF
J: TRBJ2-1; D: TRBD1; V: TRBV4-1; size: .; DNA: TGCGCCAGCAGCCCGGACAGGCACGCCTACAATGAGCAGTTCTTC; CDR3: CASSPDRHAYNEQFF
J: TRBJ2-7; D: TRBD2; V: TRBV19; size: .; DNA: TGTGCCAGTAGTATTAGGTCTAGCGGGAGCCACTCCTACGAGCAGTACTTC; CDR3: CASSIRSSGSHSYEQYF
J: TRBJ2-1; D: TRBD2; V: TRBV7-9; size: .; DNA: TGTGCCAGCAGCTACGTTAGCGGGGGGATCTTCAATGAGCAGTTCTTC; CDR3: CASSYVSGGIFNEQFF
J: TRBJ2-5; D: TRBD2; V: TRBV5-6; size: .; DNA: TGTGCCAGCAGCGGTAGCGGGCCGATGACCCAGTACTTC; CDR3: CASSGSGPMTQYF
J: TRBJ1-2; D: .; V: TRBV19; size: .; DNA: TGTGCCAGTAGTTCCCCCGGGGTAGTTCATGGCTACACCTTC; CDR3: CASSSPGVVHGYTF
J: TRBJ2-2; D: TRBD2; V: TRBV4-1; size: .; DNA: TGCGCCAGCAGCCAAGGTTATCCAGCGGGGGGGTTCGGCCCCGGGGAGCTGTTTTTT; CDR3: CASSQGYPAGGFGPGELFF
J: TRBJ2-1; D: TRBD2; V: TRBV7-2; size: .; DNA: TGTGCCAGCAGCGCTGGGGGGACTATCCTCTACAATGAGCAGTTCTTC; CDR3: CASSAGGTILYNEQFF
J: TRBJ1-5; D: TRBD1; V: TRBV7-8; size: .; DNA: TGTGCCAGCAGCCCTACCCCACAGGGGGTCTTGCCCCAGCATTTT; CDR3: CASSPTPQGVLPQHF
J: TRBJ2-3; D: .; V: TRBV7-3; size: .; DNA: TGTGCCAGCAGCCCTAGGCGGCACCTCGGAGATACGCAGTATTTT; CDR3: CASSPRRHLGDTQYF
J: TRBJ2-5; D: TRBD1; V: TRBV10-3; size: .; DNA: TGTGCCATCAGTGACCCGACAGGGGCCCAGCAGGAGACCCAGTACTTC; CDR3: CAISDPTGAQQETQYF
J: TRBJ1-5; D: .; V: TRBV19; size: .; DNA: TGTGCCACTGCGTTTTATAGCAATCAGCCCCAGCATTTT; CDR3: CATAFYSNQPQHF
J: TRBJ1-3; D: .; V: TRBV21-1; size: .; DNA: TGTGCCAGCTCCATCTCTGGAAACACCATATATTTT; CDR3: CASSISGNTIYF
J: TRBJ1-4; D: .; V: TRBV4-1; size: .; DNA: TGCGCCAGCAGCCAGGACAGAGGCTCGGCAACTAATGAAAAACTGTTTTTT; CDR3: CASSQDRGSATNEKLFF
J: TRBJ2-7; D: TRBD1; V: TRBV2; size: .; DNA: TGTGCCAGCAGTGAGCCGGGACAGGGGATCTACGAGCAGTACTTC; CDR3: CASSEPGQGIYEQYF
J: TRBJ2-7; D: TRBD2; V: TRBV27; size: .; DNA: TGTGCCAGCAGTCTGGGGACTAGCGGGGTTATATACGAGCAGTACTTC; CDR3: CASSLGTSGVIYEQYF
J: TRBJ1-6; D: .; V: TRBV7-9; size: .; DNA: TGTGCCAGCAGCTTAGGACTTGGGGCAGAGAGCTCCTATAATTCACCCCTCCACTTT; CDR3: CASSLGLGAESSYNSPLHF
J: TRBJ1-1; D: .; V: TRBV18; size: .; DNA: TGTGCCAGCTCACCACGAGTATCGGGAACGAACACTGAAGCTTTCTTT; CDR3: CASSPRVSGTNTEAFF
J: TRBJ2-7; D: .; V: TRBV4-1; size: .; DNA: TGCGCCAGCAGCCCCGGTAGGAGGTCCTACGAGCAGTACTTC; CDR3: CASSPGRRSYEQYF
J: TRBJ2-3; D: TRBD2; V: TRBV2; size: .; DNA: TGTGCCAGCACAGCGGGGGGGCGAAGTACGCAGTATTTT; CDR3: CASTAGGRSTQYF
J: TRBJ2-7; D: TRBD1; V: TRBV11-2; size: .; DNA: TGTGCCAGCAGCTCCCGACAGGGACGCTACGAGCAGTACTTC; CDR3: CASSSRQGRYEQYF
J: TRBJ2-1; D: .; V: TRBV7-9; size: .; DNA: TGTGCCCCGGGAGAGGGGGGGGCCTACAATGAGCAGTTCTTC; CDR3: CAPGEGGAYNEQFF
J: TRBJ2-7; D: TRBD1; V: TRBV6-5; size: .; DNA: TGTGCCAGCAGTTACAACCGGGACAGGGGATTCTACGAGCAGTACTTC; CDR3: CASSYNRDRGFYEQYF
J: TRBJ1-6; D: TRBD1; V: TRBV6-5; size: .; DNA: TGTGTCAGCAGCGGGACAGGGGATAATTCACCCCTCCACTTT; CDR3: CVSSGTGDNSPLHF
J: TRBJ2-1; D: TRBD2; V: TRBV15; size: .; DNA: TGTGCCACCAGCAGAGCTAGCGGGAATGAGCAGTTCTTC; CDR3: CATSRASGNEQFF
J: TRBJ2-3; D: TRBD2; V: TRBV4-3; size: .; DNA: TGCGCCAGCAGCCAAGGACTAGCGGATCCACGGGATACGCAGTATTTT; CDR3: CASSQGLADPRDTQYF
J: TRBJ1-2; D: .; V: TRBV5-5; size: .; DNA: TGTGCCAGCAGCTACGACAGGAGCTATGGCTACACCTTC; CDR3: CASSYDRSYGYTF